These T cell receptor beta chains were read from a single sample in a study of tumour-infiltrating T cells in Burkitt lymphoma. The data were produced by immunoSEQ multiplex PCR, yet TCRdb's version contains in-frame clones alone and is incomplete. The data show around 1,000 clones, around 14% seen once. Specimen: tumor tissue. The origin of the receptors is a human donor with diffuse large B-cell lymphoma. The CDR3 runs from the conserved cysteine through the conserved F or W. D genes are given only for firm matches. The size field is filled for only some rows; it gives once, few, many or a size class.

j_gene	abundance	d_gene	v_gene	CDR3nt	CDR3aa
TRBJ2-1	few	TRBD2	TRBV4-2	TGTGCCAGCAGCCAAGCCCTAGCGGGAGATGAGCAGTTCTTC	CASSQALAGDEQFF
TRBJ1-1	few	NA	TRBV6-6	TGTGCCACCGGGGGTTTCCCTGAAGCTTTCTTT	CATGGFPEAFF
TRBJ1-1	few	TRBD1	TRBV6-8	TGTGCCAGCAGTAATCGCAGGGGGTGGTTCAGAGCTTTCTTT	CASSNRRGWFRAFF
TRBJ2-1	NA	TRBD1	TRBV5-5	TGTGCCAGCAGCTTATACCGACAGGGCTTGGATGAGCAGTTCTTC	CASSLYRQGLDEQFF
TRBJ2-1	NA	NA	TRBV27	TGTGCCAGCTCCCAAGGTACCAGCTCCTACAATGAGCAGTTCTTC	CASSQGTSSYNEQFF
TRBJ2-2	NA	NA	TRBV7-8	TGTGCCAGCACTAGAACCGGGGAGCTGTTTTTT	CASTRTGELFF
TRBJ2-7	few	NA	TRBV6-6	TGTGCCAGCCACGAGGGGATCCTCGCCGAGCAGTACTTC	CASHEGILAEQYF
TRBJ2-1	few	TRBD1	TRBV19	TGTGCCAGTAGACCCAGGGGGTACAATGAGCAGTTCTTC	CASRPRGYNEQFF
TRBJ1-2	NA	NA	TRBV5-1	TGCGCCATCCCGCGGGGACCGGACGGTGGCTACACCTTC	CAIPRGPDGGYTF
TRBJ2-2	few	TRBD1	TRBV18	TGTGCCAGCTCACCAAGGACAGGGGGAAACACCGGGGAGCTGTTTTTT	CASSPRTGGNTGELFF
TRBJ2-1	NA	TRBD2	TRBV14	TGTGCCAGCAGCCAAACTAGCGGCTACAATGAGCAGTTCTTC	CASSQTSGYNEQFF
TRBJ2-7	few	NA	TRBV29-1	TGCAGCGTCGTCTCGGGGAACTACGAGCAGTACTTC	CSVVSGNYEQYF
TRBJ2-5	few	NA	TRBV11-2	TGTGCCAGCAGTCCTGGACACCTGGGGGAGACCCAGTACTTC	CASSPGHLGETQYF
TRBJ2-1	few	NA	TRBV27	TGTGCCAGCGTCAGGTTCCCCTACAATGAGCAGTTCTTC	CASVRFPYNEQFF
TRBJ2-2	NA	TRBD1	TRBV2	TGTGCCAGCAGTGGACAGGGGGCGACCGGGGAGCTGTTTTTT	CASSGQGATGELFF
TRBJ2-4	few	NA	TRBV27	TGTGCCAGCAGTGGAGCCCTAGCCAAAAACATTCAGTACTTC	CASSGALAKNIQYF
TRBJ2-1	hyperexpanded	NA	TRBV6-6	TGTGCCAGCAAGGCTGGTAGGGAGCAGTTCTTC	CASKAGREQFF
TRBJ2-3	few	NA	TRBV30	TGTGCCTGGGAGGATCCCGGGGCGCCAGATACGCAGTATTTT	CAWEDPGAPDTQYF
TRBJ2-5	NA	NA	TRBV28	TGTGCCAGCAGACGTCAACAGGGTCTCCAAGAGACCCAGTACTTC	CASRRQQGLQETQYF
TRBJ2-1	NA	NA	TRBV7-2	TGTGCCAGCAGCTTAGGACTCGCGGGGTACAATGAGCAGTTCTTC	CASSLGLAGYNEQFF
TRBJ1-4	few	NA	TRBV29-1	TGCAGCGTTACAGGGACTGGTGGAAAACTGTTTTTT	CSVTGTGGKLFF
TRBJ2-1	few	TRBD2	TRBV5-3	TGTGCCAGAAGCACAGGACTAGTTGAGAATGAGCAGTTCTTC	CARSTGLVENEQFF
TRBJ1-1	NA	TRBD1	TRBV4-2	TGTGCCAGCAGCCAGGGCCAGGGGGCCGGAATCGAAGCTTTCTTT	CASSQGQGAGIEAFF
TRBJ2-3	few	NA	TRBV13	TGTGCCAGCAGCTCCGGGACTTCTGGGACAGATACGCAGTATTTT	CASSSGTSGTDTQYF
TRBJ2-2	large	NA	TRBV14	TGTGCCAGCAGCCAGGGGCCATTTAACACCGGGGAGCTGTTTTTT	CASSQGPFNTGELFF
TRBJ1-5	few	NA	TRBV6-1	TGTGCCAGCAGTACCCGGGACCTCCAAAATCAGCCCCAGCATTTT	CASSTRDLQNQPQHF
TRBJ1-1	NA	NA	TRBV19	TGTGCCAGTAGTATCACGATGAACACTGAAGCTTTCTTT	CASSITMNTEAFF
TRBJ1-1	NA	NA	TRBV2	TGTGCCAGCAGTGACACGAGCGCTGAAGCTTTCTTT	CASSDTSAEAFF
TRBJ2-7	NA	TRBD2	TRBV5-1	TGCGCCAGCAGCTTGGGGCTAGCGGGAGTCTACGAGCAGTACTTC	CASSLGLAGVYEQYF
TRBJ1-5	NA	NA	TRBV2	TGTGCCAGCAGTACAGAGGGACGCAATCAGCCCCAGCATTTT	CASSTEGRNQPQHF
TRBJ1-1	few	NA	TRBV7-9	TGTGCCAGCAGCAATTCCCTCTTCTGGGACGGTGAAGCTTTCTTT	CASSNSLFWDGEAFF
TRBJ2-1	NA	TRBD2	TRBV7-3	TGTGCCAGCAGCTTAACGCAGACTAGCGGCCCCTACAATGAGCAGTTCTTC	CASSLTQTSGPYNEQFF
TRBJ2-2	few	NA	TRBV27	TGTGCCAGCAGTCCATCCCTCGCCGGGGAGCTGTTTTTT	CASSPSLAGELFF
TRBJ2-7	NA	NA	TRBV28	TGTGCCAGCAGTTTATCCGGGAGCTCCTACGAGCAGTACTTC	CASSLSGSSYEQYF
TRBJ2-4	large	NA	TRBV29-1	TGCAGCGTTGAAGAAACGGGAACTAACATTCAGTACTTC	CSVEETGTNIQYF
TRBJ1-5	few	NA	TRBV5-1	TGCGCCAGCAGCCTGGGGGGGAGGGATCAGCCCCAGCATTTT	CASSLGGRDQPQHF
TRBJ1-1	few	NA	TRBV20-1	TGCAGTGCTAGTTTTCTGGGTGACGCTTTCTTT	CSASFLGDAFF